What follows are 13 T cell receptor beta chains derived from one specimen sequenced in a study of T-cell memory formation after mild COVID-19 (dated by TCRdb to 2020 to 2023). Library preparation employed 5' RACE. Sequenced using an Illumina NovaSeq 6000. The public reads were run again by TCRdb, first through fastp at Q25 and then through MiXCR, and only productive beta chains were kept. Every distinct CDR3 protein forms one entry, paired with its most common genes and DNA. The sample records 110,000 to 150,000 distinct CDR3 sequences, roughly 24% of which are singletons. The ten largest clones take up about 24% of the sample. Sample: PBMCs or a T cell subset sorted from them (not recorded which). These TCRs come from an adult woman who had mild COVID-19 (a few samples of this study predate the infection). The sample titles of this study are shuffled in the database, so cell type and time point are left out; the donor was told from shared clones.

This chain connects TRBV5-1 to TRBJ2-3, with D perhaps TRBD1 or TRBD2 (6 bases each). Germline-derived CDR1 and CDR2 are SGHRS and YFSETQ. This CDR3 is built from 17 residues. V dropped 4 bases and J dropped 1 base, with 19 bases sitting between them. The CDR3 DNA sequence: TGCGCCAGCAGCCCCTTTAACCCGGGGGCGGGCACAGATACGCAGTATTTT. Protein: CASSPFNPGAGTDTQYF.

The chain employs TRBV5-6 and TRBJ2-7; TRBD2 agrees at 8 bases. The CDR3 runs to 14 residues. Germline loops: CDR1 SGHDT, CDR2 YYEEEE. The J segment lost 2 bases and the V segment lost 0 bases, leaving 1 base of the junction unmatched. The CDR3: CASSLVGRAYEQYF. In nucleotides, the CDR3 is TGTGCCAGCAGCTTGGTCGGGAGGGCCTACGAGCAGTACTTC.

The chain joins TRBV20-1 to TRBJ1-1, with D possibly TRBD1 on 5 matching bases. The germline V and J ends were trimmed by 0 bases and 7 bases, with 9 bases remaining between them. The length of the CDR3 is 12 residues. The germline V gene encodes CDR1 DFQATT and CDR2 SNEGSKA (reference sequence). CDR3 DNA: TGCAGTGCTAGAGATCGGGGCGGTGAAGCTTTCTTT. Translating it yields CSARDRGGEAFF.

The chain has TRBV7-9 and TRBJ2-5; 7 nucleotides match TRBD1. After removal of 4 bases from V and 2 bases from J, the junction contained 4 bases not matched to a gene. The CDR3 runs 14 residues. Germline V lookup: CDR1 SEHNR, CDR2 FQNEAQ (reference sequence). CDR3 sequence: CASSSRQGQETQYF. Here the CDR3 DNA reads TGTGCCAGCAGCTCCAGACAGGGACAAGAGACCCAGTACTTC.

This chain links TRBV7-9 with TRBJ2-2; D not resolved. Germline values: CDR1 SEHNR, CDR2 FQNEAQ (reference sequence). V was clipped by 6 bases and J by 6 bases, with 2 bases between them. The CDR3 totals 10 residues. The DNA of the CDR3 is TGTGCCAGCAGTCCCGGGGAGCTGTTTTTT. Its protein product is CASSPGELFF.

The chain combines TRBV11-2 with TRBJ2-2; no firm D call. CDR3 length equals 17 residues. In germline, CDR1 is SGHAT, CDR2 FQNNGV. The ends were cut back, 5 bases at V and 4 bases at J, with 20 bases in the middle. The CDR3 coding sequence is TGTGCCAGCAGCGGGCATGACTTCGGGCTAATCACCGGGGAGCTGTTTTTT. Residues: CASSGHDFGLITGELFF.

The chain's CDR3 is CASVRSPSGVHYEQYF. The CDR3 DNA is TGTGCCAGCGTCAGAAGTCCCAGCGGGGTTCACTACGAGCAGTACTTC. The V call is TRBV2, the J call TRBJ2-7; 7 bases map to TRBD2. From germline, CDR1 is SNHLY and CDR2 FYNNEI. Germline trimming cut 8 bases from V and 3 bases from J; bases unmatched to any gene: 16. CDR3 size: 16 residues.

This clonotype was counted once. The chain joins TRBV28 to TRBJ2-7; TRBD2 might be the D (6 bases). This CDR3 region has 13 residues. V gave up 8 bases and J gave up 3 bases, with 14 bases separating them. Germline CDR1 reads MDHEN; CDR2 reads SYDVKM. The CDR3 nucleotides are TGTGCCAGCGACTCCGGGACTTTCTACGAGCAGTACTTC. It yields the protein CASDSGTFYEQYF.

The chain recombines TRBV7-9 with TRBJ2-5; 12 nucleotides line up with TRBD2. After removal of 5 bases from V and 4 bases from J, the junction contained 5 bases not matched to a gene. The CDR3 sequence is 15 residues long. CDR1 SEHNR and CDR2 FQNEAQ come from the germline V gene (reference sequence). The CDR3 protein is CASSGLAGSRETQYF. The CDR3 nucleotides are TGTGCCAGCAGCGGACTAGCGGGAAGTAGAGAGACCCAGTACTTC.

The V and J genes are TRBV12-3 or TRBV12-4 and TRBJ2-1; 9 nucleotides match TRBD2. V was pared by 3 bases and J by 7 bases, with 13 bases of the junction left unmatched. The CDR3 extends over 17 amino acids. The CDR3 sequence: CASSFSGAGGSGNEQFF. CDR3 sequence (DNA): TGTGCCAGCAGTTTTTCTGGCGCGGGGGGGTCAGGGAATGAGCAGTTCTTC.

This clonotype was recorded a few times. The rearrangement joins TRBV4-3 to TRBJ2-5, with 7 nucleotides matching TRBD2. The germline V gene has CDR1 LGHNA and CDR2 YSLEER. Trimming removed 1 base from V and 4 bases from J; junction bases left unmatched: 9. This CDR3 has 16 residues. The CDR3, as DNA: TGCGCCAGCAGCCAAGGAGGAGCGGGGCTCGGAGAGACCCAGTACTTC. Protein: CASSQGGAGLGETQYF.

V gene TRBV14 combines with J gene TRBJ2-1; the match to TRBD2 covers 8 bases. Germline V gene data show CDR1 as SGHDN and CDR2 as FVKESK. With 1 base clipped from V and 8 bases from J, the junction kept 7 bases outside the gene matches. The CDR3 contains 15 residues. CDR3 sequence reads: CASSQAAGVYYEQFF. CDR3 sequence (DNA): TGTGCCAGCAGCCAAGCAGCGGGAGTTTACTATGAGCAGTTCTTC.

Written as DNA, the CDR3 is TGTGCCAGCAGCCCCGTAATCGTCATCCCGCAACCCTCTGAAGCTTTCTTT. Translation gives CASSPVIVIPQPSEAFF. The V call is TRBV7-9, the J call TRBJ1-1, with D hard to call. CDR3 length equals 17 residues. The germline V and J ends were trimmed by 5 bases and 6 bases, with 25 bases remaining between them. Germline V gene lookup returns CDR1 SEHNR and CDR2 FQNEAQ (reference sequence). The full variable domain, its missing parts supplied by reference TRBV7-9 and TRBJ1-1, is DTGVSQNPRHKITKRGQNVTFRCDPISEHNRLYWYRQTLGQGPEFLTYFQNEAQLEKSRLLSDRFSAERPKGSFSTLEIQRTEQGDSAMYLCASSPVIVIPQPSEAFFGQGTRLTVV.